Described below is a single T cell receptor (beta chain) sequence and its context. The antigen is unknown. CDR3 length: 17 residues. V lost 0 bases and J 1 base, leaving 12 bases between the germline ends. CDR1 MNHEY and CDR2 SVGEGT come from the germline V gene. The data were obtained in a study of T cell repertoires in cytomegalovirus infection. Each CDR3 protein gets one entry after TCRdb re-called the reads with MiXCR. The data contain fewer than 950,000 distinct CDR3 sequences, 32% of them singletons. The sample was cultured CD8+ T cells from PBMCs, taken from culture after CMV antigen stimulation. The source of this sequence is a human donor in good health (CMV status not recorded). Some clones in this sample may be carry-over from other donors' samples. The gene calls are TRBV6-2 or TRBV6-3 and TRBJ2-2; D is tentatively TRBD1 or TRBD2 (5 bases each). The CDR3 bases are TGTGCCAGCAGTTACTCATTGAGGGGCCTGAACACCGGGGAGCTGTTTTTT. Translated: CASSYSLRGLNTGELFF.